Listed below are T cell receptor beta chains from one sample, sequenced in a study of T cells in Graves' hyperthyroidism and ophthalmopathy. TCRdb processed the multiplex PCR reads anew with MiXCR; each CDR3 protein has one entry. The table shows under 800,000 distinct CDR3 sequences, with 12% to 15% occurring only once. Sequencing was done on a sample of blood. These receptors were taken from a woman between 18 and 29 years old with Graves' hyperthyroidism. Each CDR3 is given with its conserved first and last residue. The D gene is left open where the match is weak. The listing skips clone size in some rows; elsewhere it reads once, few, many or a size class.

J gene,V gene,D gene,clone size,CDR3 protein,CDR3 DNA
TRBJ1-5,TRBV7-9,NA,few,CASSQYAQPQHF,TGTGCCAGCAGCCAGTACGCTCAGCCCCAGCATTTT
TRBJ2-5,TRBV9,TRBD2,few,CASSASGAFQETQYF,TGTGCCAGCAGCGCTAGCGGAGCCTTCCAAGAGACCCAGTACTTC
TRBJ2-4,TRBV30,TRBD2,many,CAWGEGKNIQYF,TGTGCCTGGGGGGAGGGCAAAAACATTCAGTACTTC
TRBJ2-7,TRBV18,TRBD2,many,CASSPTGLAGVGTYEQYF,TGTGCCAGCTCACCTACGGGACTAGCGGGAGTAGGGACCTACGAGCAGTACTTC
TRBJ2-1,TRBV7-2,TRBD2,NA,CASKILAADNEQFF,TGTGCCAGCAAGATACTAGCGGCCGACAATGAGCAGTTCTTC
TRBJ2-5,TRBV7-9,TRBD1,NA,CASGTGGIVSIQETQYF,TGTGCCAGCGGAACAGGGGGCATCGTTAGTATCCAAGAGACCCAGTACTTC
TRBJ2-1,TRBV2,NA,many,CASFTSSYNEQFF,TGTGCCAGCTTTACAAGCTCCTACAATGAGCAGTTCTTC
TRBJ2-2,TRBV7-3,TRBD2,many,CASSPYLSGGNTGELFF,TGTGCCAGCAGCCCCTACTTAAGCGGGGGTAACACCGGGGAGCTGTTTTTT
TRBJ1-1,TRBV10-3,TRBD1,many,CAISESHVEGQANTEAFF,TGTGCCATCAGTGAGTCCCACGTTGAGGGACAGGCGAACACTGAAGCTTTCTTT
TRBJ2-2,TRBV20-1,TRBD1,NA,CSARDLRTGNTGELFF,TGCAGTGCTAGAGATCTGAGGACAGGGAACACCGGGGAGCTGTTTTTT
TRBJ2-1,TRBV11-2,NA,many,CASSLRGTYNEQFF,TGTGCCAGCAGCTTACGCGGGACCTACAATGAGCAGTTCTTC
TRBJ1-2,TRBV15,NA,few,CATSRGGSYGYTF,TGTGCCACCAGCAGGGGCGGGAGCTATGGCTACACCTTC
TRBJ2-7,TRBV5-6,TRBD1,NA,CASSWGQGEHISYEQYF,TGTGCCAGCAGCTGGGGCCAGGGGGAACACATCTCCTACGAGCAGTACTTC
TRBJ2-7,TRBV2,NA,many,CASSVGRPYEQYF,TGTGCCAGCAGTGTGGGCAGACCCTACGAGCAGTACTTC
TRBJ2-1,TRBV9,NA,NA,CASSPRDIPYNEQFF,TGTGCCAGCAGCCCGAGGGACATCCCCTACAATGAGCAGTTCTTC
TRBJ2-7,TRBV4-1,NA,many,CASSQTGRDYEQYF,TGCGCCAGCAGCCAAACAGGAAGGGACTACGAGCAGTACTTC
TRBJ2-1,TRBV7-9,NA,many,CASTKSRDYNEQFF,TGTGCCAGCACTAAAAGTCGGGACTACAATGAGCAGTTCTTC
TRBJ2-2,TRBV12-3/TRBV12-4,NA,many,CASSLWGSGELFF,TGTGCCAGCAGTTTATGGGGTTCCGGGGAGCTGTTTTTT
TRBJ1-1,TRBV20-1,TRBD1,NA,CSARARDRGLTEAFF,TGCAGTGCTAGAGCACGGGACAGGGGGCTTACTGAAGCTTTCTTT
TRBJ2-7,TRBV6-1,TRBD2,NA,CASSRPRVAGVGEQYF,TGTGCCAGCAGCCGCCCGCGGGTAGCGGGAGTTGGGGAGCAGTACTTC
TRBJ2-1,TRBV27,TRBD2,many,CASSLPGLASNEQFF,TGTGCCAGCAGTTTACCGGGACTAGCGTCCAATGAGCAGTTCTTC
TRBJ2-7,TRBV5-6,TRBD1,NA,CASSLKPGQGTNEQYF,TGTGCCAGCAGCCTGAAGCCGGGACAGGGCACCAACGAGCAGTACTTC
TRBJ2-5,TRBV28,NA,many,CASSLGATTLPETQYF,TGTGCCAGCAGTTTAGGGGCGACGACCCTCCCAGAGACCCAGTACTTC
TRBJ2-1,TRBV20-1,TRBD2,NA,CSASKLAESSYNEQFF,TGCAGTGCTAGTAAACTAGCGGAGAGCTCCTACAATGAGCAGTTCTTC
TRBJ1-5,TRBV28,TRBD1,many,CASSYQQGARQPQHF,TGTGCCAGCAGTTATCAACAGGGGGCAAGGCAGCCCCAGCATTTT
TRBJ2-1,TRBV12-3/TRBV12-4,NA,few,CASRPTVFSYNEQFF,TGTGCCAGCAGACCAACAGTATTTTCCTACAATGAGCAGTTCTTC
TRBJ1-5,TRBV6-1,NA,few,CASSRTPHSNQPQHF,TGTGCCAGCAGTAGGACACCACATAGCAATCAGCCCCAGCATTTT
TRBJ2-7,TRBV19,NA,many,CASSNRVVNDEQYF,TGTGCCAGTAGTAACCGAGTAGTGAACGACGAGCAGTACTTC
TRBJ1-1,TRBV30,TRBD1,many,CAWDRDMNTEAFF,TGTGCCTGGGACAGGGACATGAACACTGAAGCTTTCTTT
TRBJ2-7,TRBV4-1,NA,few,CASSQVRGELGEQYF,TGCGCCAGCAGCCAAGTACGGGGAGAACTCGGTGAGCAGTACTTC
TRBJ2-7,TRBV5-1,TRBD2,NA,CASSLGRTSGYEQYF,TGCGCCAGCAGCCTTGGACGGACTAGCGGCTACGAGCAGTACTTC
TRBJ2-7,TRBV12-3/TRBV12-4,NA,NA,CASSSYRRSSYEQYF,TGTGCCAGCAGTTCCTACAGGAGGAGCTCCTACGAGCAGTACTTC